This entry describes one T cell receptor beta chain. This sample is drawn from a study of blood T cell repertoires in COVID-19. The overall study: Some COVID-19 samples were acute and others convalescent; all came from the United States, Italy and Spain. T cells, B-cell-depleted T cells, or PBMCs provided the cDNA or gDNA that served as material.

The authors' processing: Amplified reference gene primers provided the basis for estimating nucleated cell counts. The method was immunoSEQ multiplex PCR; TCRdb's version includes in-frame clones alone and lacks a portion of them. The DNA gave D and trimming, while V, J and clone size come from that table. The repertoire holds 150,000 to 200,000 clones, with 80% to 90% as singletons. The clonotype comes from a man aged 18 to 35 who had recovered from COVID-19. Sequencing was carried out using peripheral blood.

In DNA, the CDR3 is TGTGCCAGCAGCGTAGACGGGAGAGAGGTAGATACGCAGTATTTT. Translation: CASSVDGREVDTQYF. The rearrangement joins TRBV9 to TRBJ2-3, with D perhaps matching TRBD2 (6 bases). This CDR3 region has 15 residues. Trimming shortened V by 0 bases and J by 5 bases, and 13 bases separated the two germline ends. CDR1 is SGDLS and CDR2 is YYNGEE in the germline V gene.